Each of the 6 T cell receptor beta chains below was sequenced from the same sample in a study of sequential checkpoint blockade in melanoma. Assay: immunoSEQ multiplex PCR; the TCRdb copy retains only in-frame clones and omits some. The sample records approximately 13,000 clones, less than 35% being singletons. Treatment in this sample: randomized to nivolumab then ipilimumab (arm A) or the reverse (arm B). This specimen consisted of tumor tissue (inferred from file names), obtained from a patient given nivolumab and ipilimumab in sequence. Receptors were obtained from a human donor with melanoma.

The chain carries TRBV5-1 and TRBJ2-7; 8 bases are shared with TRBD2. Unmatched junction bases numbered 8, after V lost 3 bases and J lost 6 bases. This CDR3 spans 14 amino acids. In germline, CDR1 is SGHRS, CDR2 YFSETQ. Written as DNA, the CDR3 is TGCGCCAGCAGCTCCGCGGGAGGTTTCTCCGAGCAGTACTTC. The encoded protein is CASSSAGGFSEQYF. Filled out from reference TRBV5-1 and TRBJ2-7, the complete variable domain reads KAGVTQTPRYLIKTRGQQVTLSCSPISGHRSVSWYQQTPGQGLQFLFEYFSETQRNKGNFPGRFSGRQFSNSRSEMNVSTLELGDSALYLCASSSAGGFSEQYFGPGTRLTVT.

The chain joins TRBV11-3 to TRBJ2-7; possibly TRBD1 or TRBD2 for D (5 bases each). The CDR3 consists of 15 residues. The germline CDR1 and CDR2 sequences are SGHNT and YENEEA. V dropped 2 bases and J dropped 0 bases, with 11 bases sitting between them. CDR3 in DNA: TGTGCCAGCAGCTTAATGGGGGACGGCTCCTACGAGCAGTACTTC. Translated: CASSLMGDGSYEQYF.

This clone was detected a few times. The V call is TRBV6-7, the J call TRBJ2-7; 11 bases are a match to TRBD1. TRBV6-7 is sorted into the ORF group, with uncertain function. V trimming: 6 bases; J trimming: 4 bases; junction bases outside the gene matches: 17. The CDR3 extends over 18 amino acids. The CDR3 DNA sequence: TGTGCCAGCAGGGAACGGGGACAGGGGGGTAGCGGGAGATACGAGCAGTACTTC. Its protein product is CASRERGQGGSGRYEQYF.

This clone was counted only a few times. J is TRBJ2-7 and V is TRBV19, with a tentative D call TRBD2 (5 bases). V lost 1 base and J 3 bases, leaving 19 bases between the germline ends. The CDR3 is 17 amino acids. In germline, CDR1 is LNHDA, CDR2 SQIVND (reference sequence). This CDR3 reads CASSIGFDINGVYEQYF. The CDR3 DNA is TGTGCCAGTAGTATAGGTTTCGACATAAACGGGGTCTACGAGCAGTACTTC.

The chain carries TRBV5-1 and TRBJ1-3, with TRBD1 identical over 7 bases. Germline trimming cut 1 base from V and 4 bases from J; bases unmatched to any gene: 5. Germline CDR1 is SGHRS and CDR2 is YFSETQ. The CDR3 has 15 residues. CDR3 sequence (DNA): TGCGCCAGCAGCTTGACAGGGGCTGGAGGAAACACCATATATTTT. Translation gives CASSLTGAGGNTIYF. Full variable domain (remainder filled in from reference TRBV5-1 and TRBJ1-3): KAGVTQTPRYLIKTRGQQVTLSCSPISGHRSVSWYQQTPGQGLQFLFEYFSETQRNKGNFPGRFSGRQFSNSRSEMNVSTLELGDSALYLCASSLTGAGGNTIYFGEGSWLTVV.

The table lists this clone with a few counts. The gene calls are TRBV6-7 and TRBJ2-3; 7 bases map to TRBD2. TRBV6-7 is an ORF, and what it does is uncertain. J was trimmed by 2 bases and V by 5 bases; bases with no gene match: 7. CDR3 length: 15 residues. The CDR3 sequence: CASSDGLGHTDTQYF. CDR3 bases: TGTGCCAGCAGTGATGGACTAGGGCACACAGATACGCAGTATTTT.